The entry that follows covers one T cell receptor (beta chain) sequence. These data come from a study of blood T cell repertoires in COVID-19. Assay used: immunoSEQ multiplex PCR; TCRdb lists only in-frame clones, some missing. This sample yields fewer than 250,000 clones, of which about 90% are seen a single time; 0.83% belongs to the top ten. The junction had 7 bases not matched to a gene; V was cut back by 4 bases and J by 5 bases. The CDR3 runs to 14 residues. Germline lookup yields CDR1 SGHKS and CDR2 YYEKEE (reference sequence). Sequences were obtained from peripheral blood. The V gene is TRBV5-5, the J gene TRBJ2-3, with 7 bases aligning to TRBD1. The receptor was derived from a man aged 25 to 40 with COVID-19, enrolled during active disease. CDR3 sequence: CASSLNQGVDTQYF. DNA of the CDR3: TGTGCCAGCAGCCTAAATCAGGGGGTAGATACGCAGTATTTT. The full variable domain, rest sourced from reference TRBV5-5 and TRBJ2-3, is DAGVTQSPTHLIKTRGQQVTLRCSPISGHKSVSWYQQVLGQGPQFIFQYYEKEERGRGNFPDRFSARQFPNYSSELNVNALLLGDSALYLCASSLNQGVDTQYFGPGTRLTVL.